This T cell receptor (beta chain) was found in a study of blood T cell repertoires in COVID-19. Trimming removed 0 bases at V and 5 bases at J, with 10 bases between. The germline V gene has CDR1 LGHNT and CDR2 FRNRAP. There are 14 residues in the CDR3. Measured with immunoSEQ multiplex PCR; TCRdb has only the in-frame clones, and not every one. The sample contains approximately 160,000 clones, around 82% of which appear only once. This clonotype was obtained from a man aged 35 to 55 who had recovered from COVID-19. Sequencing was performed on PBMCs or T cells enriched from blood (not recorded which). This sequence joins TRBV12-5 and TRBJ2-5; no definite D call. CDR3 region: CASGLVLPRETQYF. Here the CDR3 DNA reads TGTGCTAGTGGTTTGGTACTCCCTAGGGAGACCCAGTACTTC. The complete variable domain, with remaining parts taken from reference TRBV12-5 and TRBJ2-5, reads DARVTQTPRHKVTEMGQEVTMRCQPILGHNTVFWYRQTMMQGLELLAYFRNRAPLDDSGMPKDRFSAEMPDATLATLKIQPSEPRDSAVYFCASGLVLPRETQYFGPGTRLLVL.